The T cell receptor (beta chain) under discussion was sequenced for a study of cytomegalovirus exposure and HLA in healthy donors. The PCR employed 60 Vbeta primers together with 13 Jbeta primers. Measured with immunoSEQ multiplex PCR; TCRdb has only the in-frame clones, and not every one. The data show 150,000 to 200,000 clones, with less than 90% seen just once and around 4.4% held by the top ten. The CDR3 is 15 residues long. Germline V gene lookup returns CDR1 KGHSH and CDR2 LQKENI. Deletions cut 3 bases from V and 3 bases from J, with 14 bases between. This clonotype originated in a woman between 45 and 60 years old in good health and CMV-seropositive. The V call is TRBV18, the J call TRBJ1-1, with D uncertain. The source material was PBMCs. The CDR3 DNA reads TGTGCCAGCTCACCCCCCAGAACATTTGACACTGAAGCTTTCTTT. It specifies CASSPPRTFDTEAFF.